These 4 T cell receptor beta chains were sequenced from one sample in a study of T cells in Graves' hyperthyroidism and ophthalmopathy. Amplification targeted TCR beta CDR3 regions from RNA transcripts. The primer set for the first-round RT-PCR of the TCR CDR3 was HTBI. MiXCR, run by TCRdb on the multiplex PCR reads, gives a single entry per CDR3 protein. The sample lists 200,000 to 250,000 distinct CDR3 sequences, around 17% occurring once. What was sequenced was blood. The receptors were gathered from a woman between 18 and 30 years old with Graves' ophthalmopathy.

The rearrangement joins TRBV7-6 to TRBJ1-5; no clear D. Per germline, CDR1 SGHVS and CDR2 FNYEAQ. V lost 5 bases and J 0 bases, leaving 14 bases between the germline ends. CDR3 length: 16 amino acids. The CDR3 bases are TGTGCCAGCAGCCCCCTGAGGAGCCCTAGCAATCAGCCCCAGCATTTT. Residues: CASSPLRSPSNQPQHF. Full variable domain (rest looked up from reference TRBV7-6 and TRBJ1-5): GAGVSQSPRYKVTKRGQDVALRCDPISGHVSLYWYRQALGQGPEFLTYFNYEAQQDKSGLPNDRFSAERPEGSISTLTIQRTEQRDSAMYRCASSPLRSPSNQPQHFGDGTRLSIL.

This clonotype was seen ten or more times. The CDR3 reads CASSQQGYSNQPQHF. CDR3 DNA: TGTGCCAGCAGCCAACAGGGATATAGCAATCAGCCCCAGCATTTT. This chain connects TRBV6-2 or TRBV6-3 to TRBJ1-5; weak D call: TRBD1 (6 bases). The length of the CDR3 is 15 residues. From germline, CDR1 is MNHEY and CDR2 SVGEGT. With 6 bases removed from V and 0 bases from J, the gap between germline ends came to 12 bases.

This clonotype has a count of ten or more. In DNA, the CDR3 is TGTGCCAGCCAGGGACTAGCGGGAGTCGGGGCCAAAAACATTCAGTACTTC. Its translation: CASQGLAGVGAKNIQYF. The chain couples TRBV28 to TRBJ2-4, with 14 bases matching TRBD2. With V trimmed by 8 bases and J by 1 base, 7 bases remained unmatched. CDR1 is MDHEN and CDR2 is SYDVKM in the germline V gene. This CDR3 region has 17 residues.

CDR3 coding DNA: TGTGCCAGCACTAGACAGGGGGCATCGAACACTGAAGCTTTCTTT. Translated: CASTRQGASNTEAFF. The chain joins TRBV4-2 to TRBJ1-1, with 10 bases lining up with TRBD1. Germline V gives CDR1 LGHNA, CDR2 YNFKEQ. The CDR3 spans 15 residues. The V segment lost 7 bases and the J segment 1 base; nucleotides outside the gene matches: 6.